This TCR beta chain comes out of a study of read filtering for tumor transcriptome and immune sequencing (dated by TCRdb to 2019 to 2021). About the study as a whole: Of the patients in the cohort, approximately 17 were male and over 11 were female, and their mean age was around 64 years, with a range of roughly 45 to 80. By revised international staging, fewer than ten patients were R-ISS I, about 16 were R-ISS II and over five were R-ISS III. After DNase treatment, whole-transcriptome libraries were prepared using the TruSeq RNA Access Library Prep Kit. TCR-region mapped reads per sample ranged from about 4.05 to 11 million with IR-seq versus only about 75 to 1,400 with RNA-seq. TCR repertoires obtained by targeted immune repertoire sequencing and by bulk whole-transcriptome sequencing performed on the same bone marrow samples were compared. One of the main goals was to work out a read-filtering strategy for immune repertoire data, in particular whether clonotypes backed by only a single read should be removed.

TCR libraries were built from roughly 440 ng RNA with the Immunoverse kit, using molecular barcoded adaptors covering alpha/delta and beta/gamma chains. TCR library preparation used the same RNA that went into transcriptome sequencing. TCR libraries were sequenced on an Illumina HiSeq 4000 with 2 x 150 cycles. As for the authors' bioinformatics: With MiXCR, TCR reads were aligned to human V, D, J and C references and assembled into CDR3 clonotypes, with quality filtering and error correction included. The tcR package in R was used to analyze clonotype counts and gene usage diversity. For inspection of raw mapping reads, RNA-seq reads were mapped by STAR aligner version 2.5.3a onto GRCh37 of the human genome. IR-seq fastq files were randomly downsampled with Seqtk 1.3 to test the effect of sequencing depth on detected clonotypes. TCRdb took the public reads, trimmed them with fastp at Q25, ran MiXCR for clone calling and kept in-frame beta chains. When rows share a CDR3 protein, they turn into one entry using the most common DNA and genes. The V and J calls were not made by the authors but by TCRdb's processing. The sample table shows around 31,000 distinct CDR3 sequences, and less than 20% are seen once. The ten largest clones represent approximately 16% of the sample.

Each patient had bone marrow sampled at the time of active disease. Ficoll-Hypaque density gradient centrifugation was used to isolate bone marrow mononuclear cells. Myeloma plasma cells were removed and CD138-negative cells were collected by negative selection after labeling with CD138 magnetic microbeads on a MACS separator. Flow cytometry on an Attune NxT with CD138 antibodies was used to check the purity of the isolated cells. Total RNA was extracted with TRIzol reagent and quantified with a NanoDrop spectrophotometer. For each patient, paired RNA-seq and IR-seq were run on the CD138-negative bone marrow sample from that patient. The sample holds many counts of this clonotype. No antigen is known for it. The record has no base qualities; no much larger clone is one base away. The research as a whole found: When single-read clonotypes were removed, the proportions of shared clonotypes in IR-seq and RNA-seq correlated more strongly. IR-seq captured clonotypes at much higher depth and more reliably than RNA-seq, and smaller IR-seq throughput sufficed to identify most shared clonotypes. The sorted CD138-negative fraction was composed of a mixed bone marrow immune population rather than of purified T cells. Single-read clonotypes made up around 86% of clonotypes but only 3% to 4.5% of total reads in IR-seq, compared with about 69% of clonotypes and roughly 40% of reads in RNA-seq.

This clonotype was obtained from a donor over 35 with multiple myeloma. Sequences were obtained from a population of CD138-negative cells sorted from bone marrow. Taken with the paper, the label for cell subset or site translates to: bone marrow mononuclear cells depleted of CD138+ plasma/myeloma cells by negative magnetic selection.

In nucleotide form, the sequence is TGCGCCAGCTCCTCTGGGCTGAACACTGAAGCTTTCTTT. Its protein product is CASSSGLNTEAFF. The chain was built from TRBV5-1 and TRBJ1-1, with the D gene call left open. The germline V gene gives CDR1 as SGHRS and CDR2 as YFSETQ. V is cut by 7 bases and J by 0 bases, and the space between the germline ends is 10 bases. Inclusive of the bounding cysteine and phenylalanine, the CDR3 is 13 residues long. Only the CDR3 DNA stays, 39 bases, in frame from base 1. The reference TRBV5-1 and TRBJ1-1 proteins fill in what lies around the CDR3, so the full variable domain reads KAGVTQTPRYLIKTRGQQVTLSCSPISGHRSVSWYQQTPGQGLQFLFEYFSETQRNKGNFPGRFSGRQFSNSRSEMNVSTLELGDSALYLCASSSGLNTEAFFGQGTRLTVV.